One and the same sample provided the 24 T cell receptor beta chains below, sequenced in a study of blood T cell repertoires in COVID-19. Using immunoSEQ multiplex PCR, the repertoire was profiled, and TCRdb retains in-frame clones only, with some absent. Of some 300,000 clones in the sample, about 90% are singletons; the top ten hold 1%. Sequenced material: PBMCs or T cells enriched from blood (not recorded which). The receptor source for this set is a woman aged 30 to 39 who had recovered from COVID-19.

This sequence joins TRBV28 and TRBJ1-5, with a weak D call TRBD1 (5 bases). Per the germline V gene, CDR1 is MDHEN and CDR2 is SYDVKM. CDR3 length equals 14 residues. V was clipped by 7 bases and J by 7 bases, with 17 bases between them. The CDR3 DNA follows: TGTGCCAGCAATCCGGGACCGGCGGGGCAGCCCCAGCATTTT. It codes for CASNPGPAGQPQHF.

This clone was detected only once. The chain is built from TRBV5-1 and TRBJ2-7; D unresolved. Trimming stripped 0 bases from V and 2 bases from J, with 9 bases between. The CDR3 contains 14 residues. Looked up from germline, CDR1 is SGHRS and CDR2 is YFSETQ. DNA for the CDR3: TGCGCCAGCAGCTTGGAGCAGGTCCCCTACGAGCAGTACTTC. Amino acid sequence: CASSLEQVPYEQYF.

The CDR3 nucleotides read TGCGCCAGCCGTAAGGACCCGGAGGACACTGAAGCTTTCTTT. As protein: CASRKDPEDTEAFF. The chain employs TRBV5-1 and TRBJ1-1; D is undetermined. Germline V gene sequence: CDR1 SGHRS, CDR2 YFSETQ. V was trimmed by 7 bases and J by 3 bases, leaving 16 bases between them. The CDR3 has 14 residues. Drawing the rest from reference TRBV5-1 and TRBJ1-1, the complete variable domain is KAGVTQTPRYLIKTRGQQVTLSCSPISGHRSVSWYQQTPGQGLQFLFEYFSETQRNKGNFPGRFSGRQFSNSRSEMNVSTLELGDSALYLCASRKDPEDTEAFFGQGTRLTVV.

The V and J genes are TRBV6-5 and TRBJ1-5, with a tentative D call TRBD1 (5 bases). The V end lost 6 bases, the J end lost 7 bases, and 19 bases lay between the germline ends. Germline-derived CDR1 and CDR2 are MNHEY and SVGAGI. The CDR3 is 15 amino acids. The CDR3 spells CASRGSGWGGQPQHF. CDR3 DNA: TGTGCCAGCAGGGGGTCCGGGTGGGGCGGACAGCCCCAGCATTTT.

In its sample, this clone was seen a few times. J is TRBJ1-2 and V is TRBV4-2, with 7 bases lining up with TRBD1. Trimming took 4 bases from V and 4 from J; bases not matched to a gene: 12. The CDR3 totals 16 residues. The germline gives CDR1 LGHNA, CDR2 YNFKEQ. This CDR3 reads CASSPSRGTASYGYTF. In DNA, the CDR3 is TGTGCCAGCAGCCCCAGCCGCGGGACAGCAAGCTATGGCTACACCTTC.

This chain joins TRBV4-3 and TRBJ2-1; the D is unclear. In germline, CDR1 is LGHNA, CDR2 YSLEER. Deletions cut 0 bases from V and 8 bases from J, with 8 bases between. The CDR3 length is 13 residues. The CDR3 loop reads CASSQDTVHEQFF. The CDR3 DNA sequence: TGCGCCAGCAGCCAAGATACGGTCCATGAGCAGTTCTTC.

This chain connects TRBV28 to TRBJ2-3, with TRBD2 matching 9 bases. With V trimmed by 3 bases and J by 1 base, 2 bases remained unmatched. From germline, CDR1 is MDHEN and CDR2 SYDVKM. The CDR3 loop spans 15 amino acids. CDR3 sequence: CASSFASGGTDTQYF. The DNA for the CDR3 is TGTGCCAGCAGTTTTGCTAGCGGGGGCACAGATACGCAGTATTTT. The full variable domain, rest sourced from reference TRBV28 and TRBJ2-3, is DVKVTQSSRYLVKRTGEKVFLECVQDMDHENMFWYRQDPGLGLRLIYFSYDVKMKEKGDIPEGYSVSREKKERFSLILESASTNQTSMYLCASSFASGGTDTQYFGPGTRLTVL.

This sequence joins TRBV19 and TRBJ1-2; 8 positions match TRBD1. The germline CDR1 and CDR2 sequences are LNHDA and SQIVND (reference sequence). The CDR3 consists of 17 residues. After removal of 4 bases from V and 0 bases from J, the junction contained 10 bases not matched to a gene. The CDR3 spells CASSTLQGGRSNYGYTF. As DNA, the CDR3 is TGTGCCAGTAGTACTTTACAGGGGGGGAGGTCTAACTATGGCTACACCTTC.

This clone has just one count. The chain links TRBV7-9 to TRBJ1-4; the D gene is possibly TRBD1 (6 bases). V was clipped by 3 bases and J by 8 bases, with 13 bases between them. The CDR3 contains 14 residues. Germline-derived CDR1 and CDR2 are SEHNR and FQNEAQ (reference sequence). The CDR3 loop reads CASSLLGGEEKLFF. DNA of the CDR3: TGTGCCAGCAGCTTGTTAGGGGGTGAGGAAAAACTGTTTTTT.

This clone was recorded only once. V and J are TRBV3-1 (or the pseudogene TRBV3-2) and TRBJ2-7, with TRBD1 as a possible D gene (5 bases). The CDR3 consists of 14 residues. CDR1 LGHDT and CDR2 YNNKEL come from the germline V gene (reference sequence). Trimming pared 0 bases from V and 6 bases from J, leaving 12 bases between. The CDR3 DNA is TGTGCCAGCAGCCAAGATTGGGGCAGGGTCGAGCAGTACTTC. Its protein is CASSQDWGRVEQYF.

V and J are TRBV28 and TRBJ1-4, with D maybe TRBD1 (6 bases). The germline gives CDR1 MDHEN, CDR2 SYDVKM. The CDR3 has 13 amino acids. Trimming removed 5 bases at V and 7 bases at J, with 11 bases between. The CDR3 DNA sequence: TGTGCCAGCAGTCCAAACAGGGTTGAAAAACTGTTTTTT. Translation: CASSPNRVEKLFF.

The chain is built from TRBV29-1 and TRBJ1-2; 7 bases are a match to TRBD1. With 7 bases clipped from V and 0 bases from J, the junction kept 11 bases outside the gene matches. This CDR3 is 15 amino acids long. The germline V gene has CDR1 SQVTM and CDR2 ANQGSEA. CDR3 sequence reads: CSAGPGDRANYGYTF. DNA for the CDR3: TGCAGCGCTGGACCTGGGGACAGAGCTAACTATGGCTACACCTTC.

The chain couples TRBV13 to TRBJ2-3; a weak D match, TRBD1 (5 bases). The CDR3 is made up of 15 amino acids. V was pared by 0 bases and J by 0 bases, with 7 bases between. The germline V gene encodes CDR1 PRHDT and CDR2 FYEKMQ (reference sequence). The DNA for the CDR3 is TGTGCCAGCAGCTTAGGTAGGGGAAGCACAGATACGCAGTATTTT. Its protein is CASSLGRGSTDTQYF. Drawing the rest from reference TRBV13 and TRBJ2-3, the complete variable domain is AAGVIQSPRHLIKEKRETATLKCYPIPRHDTVYWYQQGPGQDPQFLISFYEKMQSDKGSIPDRFSAQQFSDYHSELNMSSLELGDSALYFCASSLGRGSTDTQYFGPGTRLTVL.

The chain carries TRBV6-5 and TRBJ1-6; D is ambiguous. The CDR3 covers 14 residues. V lost 6 bases, J lost 0 bases, and 6 bases lay in between. CDR1 MNHEY and CDR2 SVGAGI come from the germline V gene. The DNA of the CDR3 is TGTGCCAGCAGCGTGAGCTCCTATAATTCACCCCTCCACTTT. Translation gives CASSVSSYNSPLHF.

V is TRBV6-5 and J is TRBJ2-1; tentatively, D is TRBD2 (6 bases). CDR3 length: 15 amino acids. V lost 6 bases, J lost 12 bases, and 24 bases lay in between. Germline CDR1 and CDR2: MNHEY and SVGAGI. The CDR3 reads CASRDYGTQKVGQFF. In nucleotides, the CDR3 is TGTGCCAGCAGGGACTACGGGACTCAAAAAGTAGGGCAGTTCTTC.

This clone was picked up a small number of times. The V and J genes are TRBV19 and TRBJ1-5, with TRBD1 identical over 10 bases. V lost 6 bases and J lost 3; bases outside the gene matches: 5. This CDR3 has 15 residues. Germline V gene sequence: CDR1 LNHDA, CDR2 SQIVND (reference sequence). CDR3 nucleotide sequence: TGTGCCAGTAGCCCGGGACAGGGGTTCAATCAGCCCCAGCATTTT. This codes for CASSPGQGFNQPQHF.

This clone was observed a single time. The chain combines TRBV18 with TRBJ2-3; TRBD2 agrees at 8 bases. In germline, CDR1 is KGHSH, CDR2 LQKENI. The length of the CDR3 is 16 residues. After removal of 3 bases from V and 4 bases from J, the junction contained 9 bases not matched to a gene. CDR3 nucleotide sequence: TGTGCCAGCTCACCTCTCGGGACTAGTAGTTCAGATACGCAGTATTTT. Its translation: CASSPLGTSSSDTQYF.

This sequence joins TRBV7-9 and TRBJ1-3, with D possibly being TRBD1 (6 bases). The germline CDR1 and CDR2 sequences are SEHNR and FQNEAQ (reference sequence). Trimming took off 3 bases at V and 2 bases at J, with 20 bases between the two ends. The CDR3 has 18 amino acids. CDR3 in amino acids: CASSLAQGHKGPGNTIYF. The CDR3 DNA sequence: TGTGCCAGCAGCTTGGCACAGGGACACAAGGGCCCTGGAAACACCATATATTTT.

The V gene is TRBV6-5, the J gene TRBJ1-1; 8 nucleotides line up with TRBD1. CDR1 and CDR2 (germline): MNHEY, SVGAGI. The CDR3 totals 15 residues. V shed 2 bases, J shed 1 base, and the junction held 3 bases outside the gene matches. CDR3 in amino acids: CASSYGQGRNTEAFF. CDR3 DNA: TGTGCCAGCAGTTACGGACAGGGCCGGAACACTGAAGCTTTCTTT.

This clone was seen just once. This chain connects TRBV5-4 to TRBJ1-4; D is possibly TRBD1 (6 bases). Between the trimmed V and J ends, which lost 4 bases and 7 bases, there was a span of 17 bases. This CDR3 has 15 amino acids. The germline V gene encodes CDR1 SGHNT and CDR2 YYREEE (reference sequence). For the CDR3, the DNA is TGTGCCAGCAGCCCCGCAATCGGGACACCTGAAAAACTGTTTTTT. It yields the protein CASSPAIGTPEKLFF.

This chain connects TRBV13 to TRBJ2-7; 7 nucleotides align to TRBD1. Germline values: CDR1 PRHDT, CDR2 FYEKMQ (reference sequence). There are 14 residues in the CDR3. V was clipped by 8 bases and J by 3 bases; unmatched bases: 10. Here the CDR3 DNA reads TGTGCCAGCGTCCAAAGGGGGCTAGACTACGAGCAGTACTTC. Translation: CASVQRGLDYEQYF.

This sequence joins TRBV5-1 and TRBJ1-1; TRBD1 agrees at 7 bases. The germline V gene has CDR1 SGHRS and CDR2 YFSETQ. The junction had 10 bases not matched to a gene; V was cut back by 4 bases and J by 1 base. The CDR3 totals 16 residues. This chain's CDR3 is CASSPEPTGSNTEAFF. The DNA for the CDR3 is TGCGCCAGCAGCCCCGAACCGACAGGGTCGAACACTGAAGCTTTCTTT.

CDR3: CASSLGAQGQSEQYF. Here the CDR3 DNA reads TGTGCCAGCAGCTTAGGGGCACAGGGTCAGAGCGAGCAGTACTTC. The chain couples TRBV7-9 to TRBJ2-7; a possible D gene is TRBD1 (6 bases). This CDR3 has 15 residues. With 1 base removed from V and 6 bases from J, the gap between germline ends came to 16 bases. The germline CDR1 and CDR2 sequences are SEHNR and FQNEAQ (reference sequence).

The V and J genes are TRBV4-3 and TRBJ1-4; TRBD1 is a possible D gene (5 bases). Trimming removed 0 bases from V and 12 bases from J, with 26 bases in between. Germline assignment: CDR1 LGHNA and CDR2 YSLEER. The CDR3 is 18 residues long. This CDR3 reads CASSQDSTSGLLPGELFF. The DNA for the CDR3 is TGCGCCAGCAGCCAAGATAGTACGTCGGGACTCCTCCCTGGGGAACTGTTTTTT.